This TCR beta chain was sequenced in a study of radiation and T cells in renal cell carcinoma. The V gene's germline CDR1 is SEHNR and CDR2 FQNEAQ (reference sequence). V lost 1 base, J lost 0 bases, and 10 bases lay in between. The length of the CDR3 is 16 residues. Time point denoted: blood 4 weeks post-SBRT, at nephrectomy. The treatment denotes: 15 Gy SBRT to primary tumor, nephrectomy 4 weeks later. Nephrectomy followed 15 Gy stereotactic body radiation by 4 weeks. This renal cell carcinoma was of the clear cell type. Method: immunoSEQ multiplex PCR; TCRdb's copy keeps in-frame clones and lacks some. The sample holds about 74,000 clones; approximately 90% are singletons and the top ten take more than 5.5%. This clone was detected only once.

Sequencing was performed on blood, taken from a patient whose treatment included radiotherapy and nephrectomy. The gene calls are TRBV7-9 and TRBJ2-1; D unclear. The receptor was derived from a woman in her 70s with renal cell carcinoma. This chain's CDR3 is CASSLGTWSSYNEQFF. The CDR3 DNA follows: TGTGCCAGCAGCTTAGGCACCTGGAGCTCCTACAATGAGCAGTTCTTC. Filled out from reference TRBV7-9 and TRBJ2-1, the complete variable domain reads DTGVSQNPRHKITKRGQNVTFRCDPISEHNRLYWYRQTLGQGPEFLTYFQNEAQLEKSRLLSDRFSAERPKGSFSTLEIQRTEQGDSAMYLCASSLGTWSSYNEQFFGPGTRLTVL.